The 24 T cell receptor beta chains below come from one sample, sequenced in a study of technical replicates of blood from a few donors. Clones were read by immunoSEQ multiplex PCR, and TCRdb kept only the in-frame ones, dropping some. The table has fewer than 90,000 clones, 94% seen once. Sequencing used T cells isolated from PBMCs. The receptors shown here come from a human donor in good health.

The chain recombines TRBV29-1 with TRBJ1-2; 8 bases match TRBD1. The germline V gene encodes CDR1 SQVTM and CDR2 ANQGSEA. The CDR3 extends over 12 amino acids. V shed 3 bases, J shed 7 bases, and the junction held 4 bases outside the gene matches. The CDR3 DNA reads as TGCAGCGTTGAGACAGGGGAGGGTGGCTACACCTTC. The encoded protein is CSVETGEGGYTF. The full variable domain, rest sourced from reference TRBV29-1 and TRBJ1-2, is SAVISQKPSRDICQRGTSLTIQCQVDSQVTMMFWYRQQPGQSLTLIATANQGSEATYESGFVIDKFPISRPNLTFSTLTVSNMSPEDSSIYLCSVETGEGGYTFGSGTRLTVV.

The V gene is TRBV18, the J gene TRBJ1-2; 8 bases map to TRBD1. CDR1 is KGHSH and CDR2 is LQKENI in the germline V gene. CDR3 length: 19 amino acids. V dropped 2 bases and J dropped 4; count of bases not matched to a gene: 18. In DNA form, the CDR3 reads TGTGCCAGCTCACCAAGGTCAGGGGGCCTGGAAAACCCCTCCTATGGCTACACCTTC. This translates into CASSPRSGGLENPSYGYTF.

This chain links TRBV28 with TRBJ1-3; TRBD1 aligns across 9 bases. The J segment lost 2 bases and the V segment lost 6 bases, leaving 8 bases of the junction unmatched. The CDR3 runs 16 residues. Germline V gene sequence: CDR1 MDHEN, CDR2 SYDVKM. In DNA form, the CDR3 reads TGTGCCAGCAGGTGGACAGGGGAGTTACCTGGAAACACCATATATTTT. Its translation: CASRWTGELPGNTIYF. Full variable domain (remainder filled in from reference TRBV28 and TRBJ1-3): DVKVTQSSRYLVKRTGEKVFLECVQDMDHENMFWYRQDPGLGLRLIYFSYDVKMKEKGDIPEGYSVSREKKERFSLILESASTNQTSMYLCASRWTGELPGNTIYFGEGSWLTVV.

The chain is built from TRBV9 and TRBJ2-3; 8 nucleotides match TRBD2. This CDR3 is 16 amino acids long. V lost 4 bases and J lost 4; bases outside the gene matches: 11. CDR1 and CDR2 from the germline V gene are SGDLS and YYNGEE. The CDR3 DNA sequence: TGTGCCAGCAGCCAGCGGGAGTTGCTTCTCTCAGATACGCAGTATTTT. This encodes CASSQRELLLSDTQYF.

This clone is a singleton in its sample. CDR3 sequence (DNA): TGTGCCAGCAGTTATTATCTGGCGGGAGGGCTCGGGGAGCTGTTTTTT. Its protein product is CASSYYLAGGLGELFF. The rearrangement links TRBV6-5 to TRBJ2-2; 9 positions agree with TRBD2. CDR1 and CDR2 from the germline V gene are MNHEY and SVGAGI. The CDR3 length is 16 residues. With V trimmed by 3 bases and J by 7 bases, 9 bases remained unmatched.

The chain couples TRBV4-3 to TRBJ1-1; D not certain. In germline, CDR1 is LGHNA, CDR2 YSLEER. The CDR3 is 16 amino acids. V gave up 4 bases and J gave up 0 bases, with 15 bases separating them. CDR3 residues: CASSRESTALNTEAFF. In DNA form, the CDR3 reads TGCGCCAGCAGCCGAGAATCCACAGCATTGAACACTGAAGCTTTCTTT.

The chain joins TRBV7-8 to TRBJ2-7, with TRBD2 as a possible D gene (6 bases). V was shortened by 8 bases and J by 6 bases, with 23 bases between the two germline ends. The CDR3 is 15 residues long. In germline, CDR1 is SGHVS, CDR2 FQNEAQ. The CDR3 nucleotides read TGTGCCAGCCGCCGCGGCGATACTAGCATAGGCGAGCAGTACTTC. This translates into CASRRGDTSIGEQYF. Full variable domain (outside the CDR3, taken from reference TRBV7-8 and TRBJ2-7): GAGVSQSPRYKVAKRGQDVALRCDPISGHVSLFWYQQALGQGPEFLTYFQNEAQLDKSGLPSDRFFAERPEGSVSTLKIQRTQQEDSAVYLCASRRGDTSIGEQYFGPGTRLTVT.

This clone was detected once. The rearrangement uses TRBV27 and TRBJ2-7; 9 bases are shared with TRBD1. After removal of 3 bases from V and 4 bases from J, the junction contained 7 bases not matched to a gene. The CDR3 contains 15 residues. CDR1 is MNHEY, CDR2 SMNVEV, per germline (reference sequence). The CDR3 coding sequence is TGTGCCAGCAGTTTCAGGGACAGGGTTCCTTACGAGCAGTACTTC. As protein: CASSFRDRVPYEQYF.

The chain carries TRBV27 and TRBJ2-7; D possibly corresponds to TRBD1 (6 bases). The CDR3 is made up of 11 amino acids. CDR1 is MNHEY, CDR2 SMNVEV, per germline (reference sequence). Trimming left V 8 bases short and J 5 bases short, with 10 bases between. CDR3 DNA: TGTGCCAGCGACAACAGGGACGAGCAGTACTTC. Protein product: CASDNRDEQYF.

This chain joins TRBV6-4 and TRBJ2-1, with 11 nucleotides matching TRBD2. V trimming: 0 bases; J trimming: 5 bases; junction bases outside the gene matches: 0. Looked up from germline, CDR1 is MRHNA and CDR2 is SNTAGT. The CDR3 is 15 residues long. The CDR3 coding sequence is TGTGCCAGCAGTGACTCGACTAGCGGGGACAATGAGCAGTTCTTC. This encodes CASSDSTSGDNEQFF.

The V and J genes are TRBV4-2 and TRBJ2-1, with a weak D call TRBD2 (6 bases). This CDR3 is 12 amino acids long. The germline CDR1 and CDR2 sequences are LGHNA and YNFKEQ. Trimming removed 7 bases at V and 6 bases at J, with 10 bases between. The CDR3 bases are TGTGCCAGCACGGGCGGGGTCAATGAGCAGTTCTTC. Translating gives CASTGGVNEQFF.

The chain employs TRBV29-1 and TRBJ2-7; the match to TRBD1 covers 8 bases. Germline-derived CDR1 and CDR2 are SQVTM and ANQGSEA. This CDR3 region has 13 residues. J gave up 0 bases and V 5 bases, and 3 bases lay outside the gene matches. For the CDR3, the DNA is TGCAGCGTTTATGACAGGGGCTCCTACGAGCAGTACTTC. Translation gives CSVYDRGSYEQYF.

CDR3 residues: CASSSSGRGYDTQYF. The CDR3 DNA follows: TGTGCCAGCAGTTCAAGCGGGAGAGGTTATGATACGCAGTATTTT. The J gene is TRBJ2-3, the V gene TRBV28; 8 nucleotides line up with TRBD2. V shed 4 bases, J shed 6 bases, and the junction held 9 bases outside the gene matches. CDR1 and CDR2 (germline): MDHEN, SYDVKM. The CDR3 spans 15 residues.

The rearrangement links TRBV27 to TRBJ1-1; D is unclear. This CDR3 spans 13 amino acids. V shed 6 bases and J shed 2 bases, with 10 bases lying between them. Germline V gene sequence: CDR1 MNHEY, CDR2 SMNVEV (reference sequence). CDR3: CASSPNSNTEAFF. The DNA for the CDR3 is TGTGCCAGCAGCCCGAACTCAAACACTGAAGCTTTCTTT.

This rearrangement joins TRBV5-1 to TRBJ2-7; D is unresolved. The length of the CDR3 is 11 residues. The germline CDR1 and CDR2 sequences are SGHRS and YFSETQ. V lost 0 bases, J lost 7 bases, and 5 bases lay in between. Written as DNA, the CDR3 is TGCGCCAGCAGCTTGGGGAGAGAGCAGTACTTC. This codes for CASSLGREQYF.

J is TRBJ2-7 and V is TRBV7-9; 10 positions match TRBD2. V lost 5 bases, J lost 4 bases, and 5 bases stayed unmatched. CDR1 is SEHNR, CDR2 FQNEAQ, per germline (reference sequence). The CDR3 sequence is 14 residues long. The CDR3 protein is CASSPASGSYEQYF. CDR3 DNA sequence: TGTGCCAGCAGCCCAGCTAGCGGGAGTTACGAGCAGTACTTC.

This chain's CDR3 is CASSIGLTGGLSGANVLTF. DNA of the CDR3: TGTGCCAGTAGTATAGGCTTAACAGGGGGACTCTCTGGGGCCAACGTCCTGACTTTC. The V gene is TRBV19, the J gene TRBJ2-6; the match to TRBD1 covers 8 bases. V was pared by 1 base and J by 0 bases, with 8 bases of the junction left unmatched. Looked up from germline, CDR1 is LNHDA and CDR2 is SQIVND (reference sequence). This CDR3 is built from 19 residues.

The rearrangement uses TRBV29-1 and TRBJ1-2, with D maybe TRBD1 (5 bases). Germline lookup yields CDR1 SQVTM and CDR2 ANQGSEA. The ends were cut back, 6 bases at V and 0 bases at J, with 11 bases in the middle. CDR3 length: 13 residues. The CDR3, as DNA: TGCAGCGTCCAGGGTCTTCCTAACTATGGCTACACCTTC. It is translated as CSVQGLPNYGYTF.

The chain links TRBV5-1 to TRBJ2-1, with 8 bases lining up with TRBD1. The ends lost 0 bases at V and 4 bases at J; junction bases unmatched: 0. The CDR3 runs to 14 residues. Germline V gene lookup returns CDR1 SGHRS and CDR2 YFSETQ. The CDR3 reads CASSLGQGYNEQFF. CDR3 in DNA: TGCGCCAGCAGCTTGGGACAGGGGTACAATGAGCAGTTCTTC.

This sequence joins TRBV9 and TRBJ1-2; the match to TRBD1 covers 7 bases. CDR1 is SGDLS, CDR2 YYNGEE, per germline. The ends lost 3 bases at V and 10 bases at J; junction bases unmatched: 6. This CDR3 has 12 residues. CDR3 nucleotides: TGTGCCAGCAGCGGGACAGGCTGGCACTACACCTTC. Its protein product is CASSGTGWHYTF.

The rearrangement links TRBV6-5 to TRBJ2-4; D ambiguous. This CDR3 region has 15 residues. Germline lookup yields CDR1 MNHEY and CDR2 SVGAGI. The ends were cut back, 4 bases at V and 0 bases at J, with 10 bases in the middle. CDR3 protein: CASSLNGLAKNIQYF. For the CDR3, the DNA is TGTGCCAGCAGTTTAAACGGGTTAGCCAAAAACATTCAGTACTTC.

The rearrangement links TRBV2 to TRBJ2-7, with 8 bases matching TRBD1. This CDR3 comprises 14 residues. Unmatched junction bases numbered 11, after V lost 10 bases and J lost 3 bases. CDR1 and CDR2 (germline): SNHLY, FYNNEI. CDR3 in amino acids: CAINQPGQVYEQYF. In DNA, the CDR3 is TGTGCCATCAATCAACCGGGACAGGTCTACGAGCAGTACTTC.

This chain connects TRBV14 to TRBJ1-3; D call uncertain. Germline V gene lookup returns CDR1 SGHDN and CDR2 FVKESK. The CDR3 covers 13 residues. V lost 1 base, J lost 3 bases, and 4 bases lay in between. CDR3 sequence: CASSQGLGNTIYF. In nucleotides, the CDR3 is TGTGCCAGCAGCCAAGGTCTTGGAAACACCATATATTTT.

This clone was recorded once. V gene TRBV6-5 combines with J gene TRBJ2-1; weak D call: TRBD1 (6 bases). The V gene lost 5 bases and the J gene lost 5 bases, with 13 bases spanning the gap. CDR1 and CDR2 from the germline V gene are MNHEY and SVGAGI. The CDR3 extends over 14 amino acids. The CDR3 nucleotides are TGTGCCAGCAGTCCTTGGACAGAAGACAATGAGCAGTTCTTC. It specifies CASSPWTEDNEQFF.